The 16 T cell receptor beta chains in this list originate from one sample, sequenced in a study of chemoradiotherapy in HPV16-positive cancers. TCRdb keeps only in-frame clones here, not all; method: immunoSEQ multiplex PCR. The sample records over 6,000 clones, roughly 90% being singletons. The source material was tumor tissue, sampled from a patient who underwent chemoradiotherapy. The receptors stem from a human donor with HPV-associated anogenital cancer.

In DNA form, the CDR3 reads TGTGCCAGCAGCTTACAGGCTACCTACAATGAGCAGTTCTTC. It codes for CASSLQATYNEQFF. The chain recombines TRBV4-2 with TRBJ2-1; D is perhaps TRBD1 (5 bases). CDR3 size: 14 residues. V was trimmed by 5 bases and J by 2 bases, leaving 10 bases between them. The germline CDR1 and CDR2 sequences are LGHNA and YNFKEQ.

V is TRBV7-2 and J is TRBJ2-6; D is perhaps TRBD1 (5 bases). The CDR3 runs to 15 residues. The V and J ends lost 5 bases and 0 bases respectively, with 8 bases between them. The germline V gene encodes CDR1 SGHTA and CDR2 FQGNSA. The CDR3 DNA reads as TGTGCCAGCAGCATCGACAGCTCTGGGGCCAACGTCCTGACTTTC. Translating it yields CASSIDSSGANVLTF. The variable domain in full, with the rest retrieved from reference TRBV7-2 and TRBJ2-6, is GAGVSQSPSNKVTEKGKDVELRCDPISGHTALYWYRQSLGQGLEFLIYFQGNSAPDKSGLPSDRFSAERTGGSVSTLTIQRTQQEDSAVYLCASSIDSSGANVLTFGAGSRLTVL.

The J gene is TRBJ1-3, the V gene TRBV6-1; TRBD1 matches at 7 bases. Per germline, CDR1 MNHNS and CDR2 SASEGT. The CDR3 is made up of 14 amino acids. V lost 5 bases to trimming and J lost 4 bases; unmatched junction nucleotides: 5. CDR3 sequence reads: CASSRLGQGNTIYF. For the CDR3, the DNA is TGTGCCAGCAGTCGTCTGGGACAGGGAAACACCATATATTTT.

The genes are TRBV11-1 and TRBJ1-2; D call uncertain. Germline V gene sequence: CDR1 SGHAT, CDR2 FQDESV (reference sequence). Trimming took off 4 bases at V and 7 bases at J, with 10 bases between the two ends. CDR3 size: 12 residues. The CDR3 nucleotides read TGTGCCAGCAGCTCGGTCTGGGGTGGCTACACCTTC. Its protein product is CASSSVWGGYTF. The whole variable domain, remainder taken from reference TRBV11-1 and TRBJ1-2, is EAEVAQSPRYKITEKSQAVAFWCDPISGHATLYWYRQILGQGPELLVQFQDESVVDDSQLPKDRFSAERLKGVDSTLKIQPAELGDSAMYLCASSSVWGGYTFGSGTRLTVV.

This clone was seen a few times. This sequence joins TRBV29-1 and TRBJ2-5; maybe TRBD2 (6 bases). The CDR3 has 14 amino acids. Trimming stripped 7 bases from V and 5 bases from J, with 20 bases between. Per the germline V gene, CDR1 is SQVTM and CDR2 is ANQGSEA. For the CDR3, the DNA is TGCAGCGGGGGGGAGCCTCACCCTGAGGAGACCCAGTACTTC. It specifies CSGGEPHPEETQYF.

The chain carries TRBV5-1 and TRBJ1-2; 7 bases align to TRBD1. CDR3 length equals 16 residues. The germline CDR1 and CDR2 sequences are SGHRS and YFSETQ. V was clipped by 2 bases and J by 3 bases; unmatched bases: 10. The chain's CDR3 is CASSFRTGNFYYGYTF. DNA for the CDR3: TGCGCCAGCAGCTTCCGGACAGGAAATTTCTACTATGGCTACACCTTC.

The J gene is TRBJ2-7, the V gene TRBV18, with TRBD2 matching 13 bases. The CDR3 sequence is 17 residues long. The V and J ends lost 3 bases and 3 bases, in that order; junction bases with no gene match: 8. Germline CDR1 is KGHSH and CDR2 is LQKENI. CDR3 protein: CASSPERLAGGYYEQYF. The CDR3 nucleotides are TGTGCCAGCTCACCGGAAAGACTAGCGGGAGGCTACTACGAGCAGTACTTC.

This chain connects TRBV15 to TRBJ2-1, with 13 bases fitting TRBD2. The germline gives CDR1 LNHNV, CDR2 YYDKDF (reference sequence). This CDR3 has 16 residues. Losses at the gene ends were 2 bases for V and 9 bases for J; bases not matched to a gene: 7. The CDR3 is CATSRKRTSGSSEQFF. CDR3 in DNA: TGTGCCACCAGCAGAAAAAGGACTAGCGGGAGTAGTGAGCAGTTCTTC.

This chain uses TRBV13 with TRBJ1-1; D uncertain. The CDR3 runs 12 residues. Germline V gene lookup returns CDR1 PRHDT and CDR2 FYEKMQ (reference sequence). Between the trimmed V and J ends, which lost 3 bases and 6 bases, there was a span of 8 bases. The chain's CDR3 is CASSFEDAEAFF. CDR3 coding DNA: TGTGCCAGCAGCTTTGAGGACGCTGAAGCTTTCTTT.

The V call is TRBV5-1, the J call TRBJ2-1; 15 bases fit TRBD2. CDR1 is SGHRS and CDR2 is YFSETQ in the germline V gene. Trimming at V came to 4 bases and at J to 0 bases, leaving 5 bases not matched to a gene. The CDR3 is made up of 18 amino acids. The CDR3 protein is CASSPGLAGGRSYNEQFF. The DNA of the CDR3 is TGCGCCAGCAGCCCGGGACTAGCGGGAGGCCGCTCCTACAATGAGCAGTTCTTC.

J is TRBJ2-1 and V is TRBV13; possibly TRBD1 or TRBD2 for D (5 bases each). The CDR3 has 13 amino acids. Germline V gives CDR1 PRHDT, CDR2 FYEKMQ (reference sequence). The germline V and J ends were trimmed by 4 bases and 10 bases, with 14 bases remaining between them. CDR3 amino acids: CASSSGTRKEQFF. CDR3 bases: TGTGCCAGCAGCTCCGGGACCAGGAAGGAGCAGTTCTTC.

The J gene is TRBJ1-5, the V gene TRBV12-2. TRBV12-2 is deemed a pseudogene. The CDR3 sequence is 11 residues long. The CDR3 region is CASRLRRPQHF. CDR3 in DNA: TGTGCAAGTCGCTTGAGGAGGCCCCAGCATTTT.

The chain links TRBV7-6 to TRBJ2-7; D remains ambiguous. Germline values: CDR1 SGHVS, CDR2 FNYEAQ. Trimming shortened V by 5 bases and J by 3 bases, and 14 bases separated the two germline ends. This CDR3 is 14 amino acids long. The CDR3 DNA is TGTGCCAGCAGCCGACAAAGCCCTGGCTACGAGCAGTACTTC. Its translation is CASSRQSPGYEQYF.

The V call is TRBV5-1, the J call TRBJ2-5; no definite D call. V was shortened by 2 bases and J by 4 bases, with 3 bases between the two germline ends. CDR1 is SGHRS and CDR2 is YFSETQ in the germline V gene. The CDR3 contains 11 residues. The CDR3 nucleotides read TGCGCCAGCAGCTTAGCAGAGACCCAGTACTTC. It is translated as CASSLAETQYF.

This clone was counted once. The genes are TRBV6-1 and TRBJ2-7; 8 nucleotides align to TRBD1. With 4 bases clipped from V and 7 bases from J, the junction kept 6 bases outside the gene matches. This CDR3 contains 13 residues. Germline CDR1 MNHNS, CDR2 SASEGT. CDR3 loop: CASSGGTGLEQYV. CDR3 sequence (DNA): TGTGCCAGCAGTGGGGGGACAGGCCTGGAGCAGTACGTC.

The V and J genes are TRBV19 and TRBJ1-3; D unclear. V lost 2 bases and J 0 bases, leaving 2 bases between the germline ends. The CDR3 loop spans 13 amino acids. The germline CDR1 and CDR2 sequences are LNHDA and SQIVND (reference sequence). CDR3 nucleotides: TGTGCCAGTAGTATAAGCTCTGGAAACACCATATATTTT. Translating it yields CASSISSGNTIYF. The full variable domain, its missing parts supplied by reference TRBV19 and TRBJ1-3, is DGGITQSPKYLFRKEGQNVTLSCEQNLNHDAMYWYRQDPGQGLRLIYYSQIVNDFQKGDIAEGYSVSREKKESFPLTVTSAQKNPTAFYLCASSISSGNTIYFGEGSWLTVV.